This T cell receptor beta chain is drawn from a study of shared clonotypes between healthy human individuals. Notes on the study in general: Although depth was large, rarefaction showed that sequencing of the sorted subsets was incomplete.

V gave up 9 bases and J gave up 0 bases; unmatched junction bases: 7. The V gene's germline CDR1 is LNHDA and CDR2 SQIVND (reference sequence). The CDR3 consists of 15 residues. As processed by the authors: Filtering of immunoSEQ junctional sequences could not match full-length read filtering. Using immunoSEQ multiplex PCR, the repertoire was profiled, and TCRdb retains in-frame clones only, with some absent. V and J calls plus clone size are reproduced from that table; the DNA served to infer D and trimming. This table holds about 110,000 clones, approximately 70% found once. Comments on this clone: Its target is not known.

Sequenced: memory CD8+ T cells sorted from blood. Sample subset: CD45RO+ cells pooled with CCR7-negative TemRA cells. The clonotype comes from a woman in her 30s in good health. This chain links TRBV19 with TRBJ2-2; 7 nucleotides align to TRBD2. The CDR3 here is CASKLAKANTGELFF. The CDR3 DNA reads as TGTGCCAGCAAACTAGCGAAAGCGAACACCGGGGAGCTGTTTTTT.